This TCR beta chain was documented in a study of blood T cell repertoires in COVID-19. The data were produced by immunoSEQ multiplex PCR, yet TCRdb's version contains in-frame clones alone and is incomplete. This repertoire shows around 280,000 clones, around 85% found once; its top ten account for about 6.1%. The V gene end was trimmed by 4 bases and the J gene end by 2 bases; junction bases not matched to a gene: 4. This CDR3 is built from 15 residues. From germline, CDR1 is KGHSH and CDR2 LQKENI. This clone showed up just once. This clonotype was obtained from a woman between 40 and 50 years old who had recovered from COVID-19. The gene calls are TRBV18 and TRBJ2-7; 11 positions match TRBD2. The material sequenced was PBMCs or T cells enriched from blood (not recorded which). The CDR3 DNA sequence: TGTGCCAGCTCACAGGGACTAGCGGTGACCTACGAGCAGTACTTC. Its translation is CASSQGLAVTYEQYF.